This T cell receptor (beta chain) originates from a study of vaccination and CD4 T cells after COVID-19. A note on this clonotype: Its target is not known.

Treatment reported: roughly 11-day PBMC culture with coronavirus spike peptide pools or control peptides (ViraFEST assay). The assay that was used to sequence DNA from cultured CD4+ T cells was the Oncomine TCR Beta short-read assay. TCRdb reprocessed the PCR reads via MiXCR and lists one record per CDR3 protein. Of around 20,000 distinct CDR3 sequences in the sample, roughly 40% were seen once. The receptor was isolated from a human donor who had recovered from COVID-19. The source material was CD4+ T cells from blood, cultured in vitro, sampled after SARS-CoV-2 vaccination.

CDR3 sequence reads: CASNERETQYF. CDR3 DNA sequence: TGTGCCAGCAACGAGAGGGAGACCCAGTACTTC. J is TRBJ2-5 and V is TRBV2; D is unresolved. Trimming removed 7 bases at V and 5 bases at J, with 8 bases between. Germline CDR1 is SNHLY and CDR2 is FYNNEI. This CDR3 is 11 amino acids long.